Shown below are 2 T cell receptor beta chains from a single sample sequenced in a study of CD8 T cells in Susac syndrome. Random hexamers were used to reverse transcribe the RNA input (about 0.5 to 1 ug). TCRdb re-derived calls from the immunoSEQ multiplex PCR reads in MiXCR, one entry per CDR3 protein. The sample comprises 80,000 or so distinct CDR3 sequences, around 94% of which are singletons, and 0.5% to 0.65% rests with the top ten. The specimen was CD8+ T cells from PBMCs. The receptors shown here come from a human donor with Susac syndrome.

This chain uses TRBV7-2 with TRBJ2-1, with a possible D match to TRBD1 (5 bases). Germline CDR1 reads SGHTA; CDR2 reads FQGNSA. The ends were cut back, 5 bases at V and 9 bases at J, with 14 bases in the middle. The CDR3 has 13 residues. Here the CDR3 DNA reads TGTGCCAGCAGCCCGCCCATGGGGCTTGAGCAGTTCTTC. Its protein product is CASSPPMGLEQFF.

This clonotype was counted a single time. The chain links TRBV12-3 or TRBV12-4 to TRBJ2-7; 11 nucleotides match TRBD2. V shed 6 bases, J shed 7 bases, and the junction held 8 bases outside the gene matches. The CDR3 runs 14 residues. The CDR3: CASSPRLAGLEQYF. DNA for the CDR3: TGTGCCAGCAGCCCGAGACTAGCGGGGCTTGAGCAGTACTTC.